The clone carrying this T cell receptor (beta chain) turned up a few times. What it recognizes is unknown. This record belongs to a study of cytomegalovirus exposure and HLA in healthy donors. Overall study findings and caveats: In a later analysis, several top co-occurrence clusters appeared linked to parvovirus B19, influenza, CMV and Epstein-Barr virus.

PCR involved 60 Vbeta and 13 Jbeta primers. Data came from immunoSEQ multiplex PCR; TCRdb stores just in-frame clones and leaves some out. The sample records around 76,000 clones, approximately 70% being singletons. Material for sequencing was PBMCs. This clonotype was obtained from a woman aged 50 to 65 in good health and CMV-seropositive.

In DNA, the CDR3 is TGTGCCAGCAGTGAAACGGGCTACAATGAGCAGTTCTTC. Amino acids: CASSETGYNEQFF. The V gene is TRBV6-4, the J gene TRBJ2-1; D is undetermined. Germline V lookup: CDR1 MRHNA, CDR2 SNTAGT. The CDR3 consists of 13 residues. The V end was cut by 3 bases, the J end by 3 bases, with 6 bases between.